One and the same sample provided the 25 T cell receptor beta chains below, sequenced in a study of PD-L1 blockade in urothelial cancer. Time point specified: pretreatment peripheral blood. The protocol was immunoSEQ multiplex PCR, while the TCRdb copy is restricted to in-frame clones and leaves out a portion. The repertoire holds about 130,000 clones, with approximately 84% as singletons. Sequencing was performed on PBMCs, taken around atezolizumab (anti-PD-L1) treatment. The receptors here all came from a man in his fifties with urothelial cancer.

The CDR3: CASSPGGGGANTEAFF. The CDR3 DNA follows: TGTGCCAGCAGTCCGGGAGGGGGGGGCGCGAACACTGAAGCTTTCTTT. V is TRBV11-1 and J is TRBJ1-1; the D gene is possibly TRBD1 (6 bases). V gave up 6 bases and J gave up 1 base, with 18 bases separating them. Germline loops: CDR1 SGHAT, CDR2 FQDESV (reference sequence). This CDR3 is 16 amino acids long.

The rearrangement uses TRBV30 and TRBJ1-5, with 7 bases that match TRBD1. V was clipped by 5 bases and J by 4 bases; unmatched bases: 5. The CDR3 has 13 amino acids. CDR1 is GTSNPN, CDR2 SVGIG, per germline (reference sequence). The CDR3 here is CAWGLQGNQPQHF. The DNA for the CDR3 is TGTGCCTGGGGATTACAGGGGAATCAGCCCCAGCATTTT. The variable domain in full, completed from reference TRBV30 and TRBJ1-5, reads SQTIHQWPATLVQPVGSPLSLECTVEGTSNPNLYWYRQAAGRGLQLLFYSVGIGQISSEVPQNLSASRPQDRQFILSSKKLLLSDSGFYLCAWGLQGNQPQHFGDGTRLSIL.

The chain joins TRBV10-3 to TRBJ2-7, with 13 bases that match TRBD2. This CDR3 spans 16 amino acids. Looked up from germline, CDR1 is ENHRY and CDR2 is SYGVKD. Unmatched junction bases numbered 4, after V lost 2 bases and J lost 3 bases. The CDR3 coding sequence is TGTGCCATCAGTGAGCACGGGACTAGCGGGAACTACGAGCAGTACTTC. Its translation is CAISEHGTSGNYEQYF.

The chain has TRBV6-5 and TRBJ2-7, with 8 bases matching TRBD2. The CDR3 has 16 amino acids. CDR1 is MNHEY, CDR2 SVGAGI, per germline. V gave up 4 bases and J gave up 3 bases; unmatched junction bases: 11. Here the CDR3 DNA reads TGTGCCAGCAGTTCTACCGATCTAGCGGGTTTCTACGAGCAGTACTTC. Its translation is CASSSTDLAGFYEQYF.

The chain has TRBV2 and TRBJ1-1, with 7 bases that match TRBD1. Per germline, CDR1 SNHLY and CDR2 FYNNEI. The V segment lost 7 bases and the J segment 7 bases; nucleotides outside the gene matches: 9. The CDR3 spans 13 residues. CDR3: CASNYRQGVEAFF. The DNA of the CDR3 is TGTGCCAGCAATTATCGACAGGGCGTTGAAGCTTTCTTT.

CDR3 sequence (DNA): TGTGCCAGTAAGCACAGGGGCTATGGCTACACCTTC. Translating gives CASKHRGYGYTF. The chain recombines TRBV19 with TRBJ1-2; TRBD1 matches 7 bases. CDR3 length equals 12 residues. Germline CDR1 is LNHDA and CDR2 is SQIVND (reference sequence). Trimming took 7 bases from V and 4 from J; bases not matched to a gene: 3.

This clone was picked up a small number of times. The V and J genes are TRBV13 and TRBJ2-1, with 14 bases aligning to TRBD2. The CDR3 has 20 amino acids. Germline V gene data show CDR1 as PRHDT and CDR2 as FYEKMQ (reference sequence). J lost 8 bases, V lost 0 bases, and 15 bases had no gene match. The CDR3 nucleotides are TGTGCCAGCAGCTTAGGCCCCATGAGACTAGCGGGGGGGGAGGGGGATGAGCAGTTCTTC. Protein sequence: CASSLGPMRLAGGEGDEQFF.

The rearrangement uses TRBV2 and TRBJ2-7; D is perhaps TRBD2 (6 bases). Germline V gives CDR1 SNHLY, CDR2 FYNNEI. The CDR3 runs 14 residues. V lost 7 bases, J lost 7 bases, and 20 bases lay in between. The CDR3 DNA follows: TGTGCCAGCATTAGGAGACTAGGCGGCGAAGAGCAGTACTTC. It translates to CASIRRLGGEEQYF.

As concerns this clone: The junction departs from the called germline gene at one end, perhaps through a read error. CDR3 protein: CASREGTSGRATDTQYF. The CDR3 nucleotides read TGTGCCAGCAGGGAAGGGACTAGCGGGAGGGCCACAGATACGCAGTATTTT. The chain links TRBV2 to TRBJ2-3; 16 bases map to TRBD2. CDR3 length equals 17 residues. Germline CDR1 reads SNHLY; CDR2 reads FYNNEI.

This CDR3 reads CASSWDRVDVRGYTF. CDR3 nucleotides: TGCGCCAGCAGCTGGGACAGGGTTGACGTTCGGGGCTACACCTTC. This chain joins TRBV5-1 and TRBJ1-2; 9 bases align to TRBD1. Germline lookup yields CDR1 SGHRS and CDR2 YFSETQ. V dropped 3 bases and J dropped 8; count of bases not matched to a gene: 11. The CDR3 is made up of 15 amino acids.

The CDR3 DNA sequence: TGTGCCAGCAGACCACAGGAATATCAGCCCCAGCATTTT. It translates to CASRPQEYQPQHF. This sequence joins TRBV6-1 and TRBJ1-5, with D possibly matching TRBD1 (5 bases). Trimming stripped 6 bases from V and 5 bases from J, with 11 bases between. CDR1 and CDR2 (germline): MNHNS, SASEGT. The CDR3 totals 13 residues.

This chain uses TRBV5-1 with TRBJ2-1; D perhaps matches TRBD1 (6 bases). V lost 4 bases and J lost 9, with 14 bases in between. The CDR3 is 13 amino acids. CDR1 and CDR2 (germline): SGHRS, YFSETQ. The CDR3 protein is CASSLEGVTEQFF. CDR3 nucleotide sequence: TGCGCCAGCAGCCTTGAGGGGGTAACTGAGCAGTTCTTC.

The gene calls are TRBV10-1 and TRBJ2-1, with 8 bases that match TRBD2. Trimming cost V 0 bases and J 7 bases; bases outside gene matches: 8. The CDR3 has 16 residues. CDR1 WNHNN and CDR2 SYGVQD come from the germline V gene (reference sequence). The CDR3 sequence: CASSESQREIWNEQFF. The DNA for the CDR3 is TGCGCCAGCAGTGAGTCGCAGCGGGAGATTTGGAATGAGCAGTTCTTC.

This CDR3 reads CASSVTGTYGYTF. CDR3 bases: TGCGCCAGCAGCGTCACAGGGACCTATGGCTACACCTTC. The chain uses TRBV5-1 and TRBJ1-2, with TRBD1 as a possible D gene (6 bases). Germline V gives CDR1 SGHRS, CDR2 YFSETQ. V gave up 4 bases and J gave up 4 bases, with 11 bases separating them. This CDR3 region has 13 residues.

The chain is built from TRBV11-1 and TRBJ2-7; 11 nucleotides align to TRBD2. Trimming took 5 bases from V and 1 from J; bases not matched to a gene: 1. Germline CDR1 SGHAT, CDR2 FQDESV (reference sequence). This CDR3 is 14 amino acids long. CDR3 residues: CASSPSGGSYEQYF. The CDR3 nucleotides are TGTGCCAGCAGCCCTAGCGGGGGGTCCTACGAGCAGTACTTC.

The chain is built from TRBV9 and TRBJ1-2; D remains unclear. The CDR3 is 14 amino acids. Per the germline V gene, CDR1 is SGDLS and CDR2 is YYNGEE. V lost 0 bases and J lost 2, with 8 bases in between. The CDR3 sequence is CASSVGQRNYGYTF. CDR3 bases: TGTGCCAGCAGCGTAGGACAAAGAAACTATGGCTACACCTTC.

In its sample, this clone was seen once. This rearrangement joins TRBV11-2 to TRBJ1-2; no firm D call. This CDR3 contains 16 residues. Germline V gene data show CDR1 as SGHAT and CDR2 as FQNNGV. Trimming took off 0 bases at V and 4 bases at J, with 15 bases between the two ends. The CDR3 DNA follows: TGTGCCAGCAGCTTAGATGTGGCTCCGGGTGGCTATGGCTACACCTTC. Translated, it gives CASSLDVAPGGYGYTF.

V and J are TRBV2 and TRBJ2-1; 7 bases line up with TRBD1. Trimming cost V 7 bases and J 0 bases; bases outside gene matches: 3. The CDR3 consists of 14 residues. Germline CDR1 is SNHLY and CDR2 is FYNNEI. In DNA form, the CDR3 reads TGTGCCAGCAAACGGGACAGCTCCTACAATGAGCAGTTCTTC. Translated, it gives CASKRDSSYNEQFF.

This sequence joins TRBV18 and TRBJ2-7, with TRBD1 identical over 8 bases. J lost 2 bases, V lost 3 bases, and 3 bases had no gene match. CDR1 and CDR2 (germline): KGHSH, LQKENI. There are 14 residues in the CDR3. The CDR3 spells CASSPGQDPYEQYF. CDR3 DNA: TGTGCCAGCTCACCGGGACAGGACCCCTACGAGCAGTACTTC.

This chain joins TRBV18 and TRBJ1-1, with D uncertain. Per the germline V gene, CDR1 is KGHSH and CDR2 is LQKENI. The CDR3 runs 16 residues. Trimming removed 5 bases from V and 1 base from J, with 17 bases in between. CDR3 in amino acids: CASSILSDRGNTEAFF. The DNA for the CDR3 is TGTGCCAGCTCAATTCTTTCGGACCGGGGGAACACTGAAGCTTTCTTT.

The chain carries TRBV7-9 and TRBJ1-6; D not resolved. CDR3 length: 11 amino acids. Trimming took off 5 bases at V and 8 bases at J, with 4 bases between the two ends. Germline lookup yields CDR1 SEHNR and CDR2 FQNEAQ (reference sequence). The CDR3 spells CASSPYSPLHF. The CDR3 nucleotides read TGTGCCAGCAGCCCATATTCACCCCTCCACTTT.

CDR3 loop: CASSPGLAFTYEQYF. The CDR3 nucleotides are TGTGCCAGCAGCCCCGGACTAGCCTTCACCTACGAGCAGTACTTC. The genes are TRBV7-2 and TRBJ2-7, with 8 bases aligning to TRBD2. Germline V gene data show CDR1 as SGHTA and CDR2 as FQGNSA. The J segment lost 2 bases and the V segment lost 5 bases, leaving 8 bases of the junction unmatched. This CDR3 spans 15 amino acids.

The chain employs TRBV27 and TRBJ2-7; a weak D match, TRBD1 (6 bases). The CDR3 is 15 amino acids. Germline CDR1 and CDR2: MNHEY and SMNVEV (reference sequence). Trimming removed 4 bases from V and 2 bases from J, with 15 bases in between. The CDR3 loop reads CASSSWTALTYEQYF. In DNA form, the CDR3 reads TGTGCCAGCAGTTCCTGGACAGCCTTAACCTACGAGCAGTACTTC.

The chain carries TRBV7-8 and TRBJ1-6; 8 bases match TRBD1. From germline, CDR1 is SGHVS and CDR2 FQNEAQ. The J segment lost 9 bases and the V segment lost 5 bases, leaving 6 bases of the junction unmatched. This CDR3 is built from 14 residues. CDR3 nucleotides: TGTGCCAGCAGCACAGGGACAGGTTTTTCACCCCTCCACTTT. Its protein is CASSTGTGFSPLHF.

The rearrangement joins TRBV6-1 to TRBJ2-7, with 7 bases aligning to TRBD1. With 10 bases clipped from V and 3 bases from J, the junction kept 6 bases outside the gene matches. The CDR3 spans 12 residues. CDR1 MNHNS and CDR2 SASEGT come from the germline V gene. For the CDR3, the DNA is TGTGCCACCGTGGACAGGATCTACGAGCAGTACTTC. This gives the protein CATVDRIYEQYF.